A selection of T cell receptor beta chains follows, all from one sample in a study of T cells in Graves' hyperthyroidism and ophthalmopathy. TCRdb re-called the multiplex PCR reads through MiXCR, storing one row per CDR3 protein. Counted here are hundreds of thousands of distinct CDR3 sequences, roughly 46% occurring once; the ten biggest clones make up about 7.9%. Specimen: peripheral blood or thyroid tissue (not recorded which). The receptor source for this set is a woman between 18 and 30 years old with Graves' hyperthyroidism. CDR3s include the opening cysteine and the closing phenylalanine or tryptophan. D genes are given only for firm matches. The size entry is marked missing in some rows and otherwise reads once, few, many or a size class.

clone size: .
J gene: TRBJ1-1
V gene: TRBV29-1
D gene: TRBD1
CDR3 DNA: TGCAGCGTTGTGGCAGGGGGTATGAACACTGAAGCTTTCTTT
CDR3 protein: CSVVAGGMNTEAFF

clone size: few
J gene: TRBJ2-5
V gene: TRBV6-8
D gene: .
CDR3 DNA: TGTGCCAGCAGTTTCGGGGGCACCCAAGAGACCCAGTACTTC
CDR3 protein: CASSFGGTQETQYF

clone size: .
J gene: TRBJ2-3
V gene: TRBV2
D gene: .
CDR3 DNA: TGTGCCAGCAGTAGGGTAGATACGCAGTATTTT
CDR3 protein: CASSRVDTQYF

clone size: .
J gene: TRBJ2-7
V gene: TRBV20-1
D gene: .
CDR3 DNA: TGCAGTGCTAGGAACAGGGTGAAATCCTCCTACGAGCAGTACTTC
CDR3 protein: CSARNRVKSSYEQYF

clone size: .
J gene: TRBJ2-7
V gene: TRBV20-1
D gene: .
CDR3 DNA: TGCAGTGCTAAGGGCCGACCTGGGGAGCAGTACTTC
CDR3 protein: CSAKGRPGEQYF

clone size: once
J gene: TRBJ2-7
V gene: TRBV5-1
D gene: .
CDR3 DNA: TGTGCCAGCAGTTACTCCTACAGCGGGGAGCAGTACTTC
CDR3 protein: CASSYSYSGEQYF

clone size: .
J gene: TRBJ1-2
V gene: TRBV29-1
D gene: TRBD1
CDR3 DNA: TGCAGCGTTGTACAGGGGGGGGCTGGCTACACCTTC
CDR3 protein: CSVVQGGAGYTF

clone size: .
J gene: TRBJ2-7
V gene: TRBV5-1
D gene: TRBD1
CDR3 DNA: TGCGCCAGCAGCTACAGGGGAGACTACGAGCAGTACTTC
CDR3 protein: CASSYRGDYEQYF

clone size: .
J gene: TRBJ1-1
V gene: TRBV20-1
D gene: TRBD1
CDR3 DNA: TGCAGTGCTAGAAGACAGGGGGCCACTGAAGCTTTCTTT
CDR3 protein: CSARRQGATEAFF

clone size: .
J gene: TRBJ2-7
V gene: TRBV7-2
D gene: TRBD2
CDR3 DNA: TGTGCCAGCAGCTGGCTCGCGGGAGGACCCTACGAGCAGTACTTC
CDR3 protein: CASSWLAGGPYEQYF

clone size: .
J gene: TRBJ1-5
V gene: TRBV24-1
D gene: .
CDR3 DNA: TGTGCCACCAGTGACCGAGGGAATCAGCCCCAGCATTTT
CDR3 protein: CATSDRGNQPQHF

clone size: many
J gene: TRBJ1-4
V gene: TRBV6-5
D gene: .
CDR3 DNA: TGTGCCAGCAGCTGGACAGCCTCGGGGGGTGAAAAACTGTTTTTT
CDR3 protein: CASSWTASGGEKLFF

clone size: .
J gene: TRBJ2-2
V gene: TRBV7-8
D gene: TRBD2
CDR3 DNA: TGTGCCAGCAGCTTACTCCTAGCGGAGCGCACCGGGGAGCTGTTTTTT
CDR3 protein: CASSLLLAERTGELFF

clone size: .
J gene: TRBJ2-7
V gene: TRBV29-1
D gene: .
CDR3 DNA: TGCAGCGTTGAACTAAAGGGACCGCCTTCTTACGAGCAGTACTTC
CDR3 protein: CSVELKGPPSYEQYF

clone size: .
J gene: TRBJ1-2
V gene: TRBV2
D gene: .
CDR3 DNA: TGTGCCAGCAGTGAAGCATCGGCAGGGGAAAGCTATGGCTACACCTTC
CDR3 protein: CASSEASAGESYGYTF

clone size: many
J gene: TRBJ2-5
V gene: TRBV29-1
D gene: TRBD1
CDR3 DNA: TGCAGCGAGATTACAGGGGCACGAGAGACCCAGTACTTC
CDR3 protein: CSEITGARETQYF

clone size: once
J gene: TRBJ1-2
V gene: TRBV9
D gene: .
CDR3 DNA: TGTGCCAGCAGCAATCCGGGGAGCTATGGCTACACCTTC
CDR3 protein: CASSNPGSYGYTF